Below are 32 T cell receptor beta chains sequenced from a single sample in a study of cytomegalovirus exposure and HLA in healthy donors. The primer mix had 60 Vbeta and 13 Jbeta primers. Some clones are missing from TCRdb's copy, which holds only in-frame ones; the method was immunoSEQ multiplex PCR. The data show 95,000 to 150,000 clones, with roughly a sixth seen just once and approximately 2.6% held by the top ten. The sample comprised PBMCs. These receptors were obtained from a female donor in good health and CMV-seropositive.

This clone was counted only a few times. J is TRBJ2-1 and V is TRBV4-2; 7 nucleotides align to TRBD2. Germline trimming cut 1 base from V and 0 bases from J; bases unmatched to any gene: 6. Germline CDR1 and CDR2: LGHNA and YNFKEQ. The CDR3 extends over 17 amino acids. As DNA, the CDR3 is TGTGCCAGCAGCCAAGTGCTCGCTAGCGGCTCCTACAATGAGCAGTTCTTC. Translation gives CASSQVLASGSYNEQFF.

The table lists this clone with a few counts. The V gene is TRBV14, the J gene TRBJ1-1; TRBD1 agrees at 9 bases. The V gene end was trimmed by 2 bases and the J gene end by 3 bases; junction bases not matched to a gene: 7. The CDR3 has 16 amino acids. Germline V gives CDR1 SGHDN, CDR2 FVKESK. CDR3 protein: CASSQTTGGWDTEAFF. In nucleotides, the CDR3 is TGTGCCAGCAGCCAAACTACAGGGGGCTGGGACACTGAAGCTTTCTTT.

The chain joins TRBV6-4 to TRBJ2-5, with D possibly being TRBD2 (6 bases). The CDR3 loop spans 17 amino acids. The germline V gene has CDR1 MRHNA and CDR2 SNTAGT. V shed 5 bases and J shed 0 bases, with 19 bases lying between them. Written as DNA, the CDR3 is TGTGCCAGCAGTACCCAAGGGGATAGCGGACACCAAGAGACCCAGTACTTC. The encoded protein is CASSTQGDSGHQETQYF.

This clone was seen a handful of times. The chain's CDR3 is CSTDRASSYNEQFF. The CDR3 coding sequence is TGCAGCACGGACAGGGCCAGCTCCTACAATGAGCAGTTCTTC. V is TRBV29-1 and J is TRBJ2-1, with 8 positions matching TRBD1. Germline V gives CDR1 SQVTM, CDR2 ANQGSEA. With 8 bases clipped from V and 0 bases from J, the junction kept 6 bases outside the gene matches. The CDR3 runs to 14 residues.

This clone was counted between two and nine times. V gene TRBV28 combines with J gene TRBJ2-7, with TRBD2 matching 13 bases. The CDR3 sequence is 15 residues long. V gave up 6 bases and J gave up 3 bases; unmatched junction bases: 5. Germline CDR1 MDHEN, CDR2 SYDVKM. Here the CDR3 reads CASSRTSGGFYEQYF. CDR3 DNA: TGTGCCAGCAGCCGGACTAGCGGGGGATTCTACGAGCAGTACTTC.

On this clone itself: The sample contains more than one DNA sequence encoding this CDR3. This chain links TRBV7-9 with TRBJ1-5, with D perhaps matching TRBD1 (5 bases). This CDR3 region has 16 residues. Trimming left V 1 base short and J 4 bases short, with 14 bases between. The germline gives CDR1 SEHNR, CDR2 FQNEAQ (reference sequence). CDR3 region: CASSLGQGSSNQPQHF. The DNA for the CDR3 is TGTGCCAGCAGCTTAGGCCAGGGCTCTTCTAATCAGCCCCAGCATTTT.

This clone was counted a few times. The V call is TRBV6-1, the J call TRBJ2-3; the match to TRBD1 covers 7 bases. CDR3 length: 15 amino acids. V was clipped by 8 bases and J by 2 bases; unmatched bases: 10. The germline V gene has CDR1 MNHNS and CDR2 SASEGT. CDR3 protein: CASPKGATITDTQYF. Written as DNA, the CDR3 is TGTGCCAGCCCAAAGGGGGCTACAATCACAGATACGCAGTATTTT.

The chain is built from TRBV11-2 and TRBJ2-7, with TRBD2 matching over 7 bases. Germline values: CDR1 SGHAT, CDR2 FQNNGV. This CDR3 is 14 amino acids long. The ends lost 1 base at V and 2 bases at J; junction bases unmatched: 2. The CDR3 DNA follows: TGTGCCAGCAGCTTAGGTGCGGGAGCCTACGAGCAGTACTTC. Translating it yields CASSLGAGAYEQYF.

The J gene is TRBJ2-5, the V gene TRBV13, with 10 nucleotides matching TRBD2. Germline V CDR1 and CDR2: PRHDT, FYEKMQ (reference sequence). Trimming removed 0 bases from V and 5 bases from J; junction bases left unmatched: 3. The CDR3 contains 15 residues. The CDR3 reads CASSLGASGSETQYF. Written as DNA, the CDR3 is TGTGCCAGCAGCTTAGGGGCTAGCGGGAGTGAGACCCAGTACTTC.

In its sample, this clone was seen a few times. The chain links TRBV18 to TRBJ2-1; TRBD2 agrees at 10 bases. The V gene end was trimmed by 0 bases and the J gene end by 3 bases; junction bases not matched to a gene: 5. The germline CDR1 and CDR2 sequences are KGHSH and LQKENI. The CDR3 is 17 amino acids. The CDR3 reads CASSPPRAGGIYNEQFF. The CDR3 DNA reads as TGTGCCAGCTCACCACCGAGAGCGGGGGGGATCTACAATGAGCAGTTCTTC. The full variable domain, its missing parts supplied by reference TRBV18 and TRBJ2-1, is NAGVMQNPRHLVRRRGQEARLRCSPMKGHSHVYWYRQLPEEGLKFMVYLQKENIIDESGMPKERFSAEFPKEGPSILRIQQVVRGDSAAYFCASSPPRAGGIYNEQFFGPGTRLTVL.

The CDR3 DNA sequence: TGTGCCAGTAGTATGACAGGGAAGGGATACGAGCAGTACTTC. It translates to CASSMTGKGYEQYF. The chain has TRBV19 and TRBJ2-7; 7 nucleotides align to TRBD1. Germline CDR1 is LNHDA and CDR2 is SQIVND (reference sequence). V lost 3 bases to trimming and J lost 4 bases; unmatched junction nucleotides: 6. The CDR3 loop spans 14 amino acids.

This clone was seen a few times. The rearrangement links TRBV28 to TRBJ1-2; D gene uncertain. Per the germline V gene, CDR1 is MDHEN and CDR2 is SYDVKM. The germline V and J ends were trimmed by 2 bases and 6 bases, with 10 bases remaining between them. The CDR3 runs 13 residues. The CDR3 bases are TGTGCCAGCAGTTTAACGTGGTCGGATGGCTACACCTTC. This codes for CASSLTWSDGYTF.

The chain is built from TRBV28 and TRBJ2-3, with TRBD2 identical over 10 bases. Germline values: CDR1 MDHEN, CDR2 SYDVKM. With V trimmed by 5 bases and J by 1 base, 9 bases remained unmatched. The CDR3 loop spans 17 amino acids. CDR3 loop: CASSLNRLAGRTDTQYF. CDR3 nucleotide sequence: TGTGCCAGCAGTCTCAACAGACTAGCGGGCCGCACAGATACGCAGTATTTT.

This clone was observed a few times. The chain employs TRBV28 and TRBJ2-7; D not resolved. Germline assignment: CDR1 MDHEN and CDR2 SYDVKM. CDR3 size: 15 residues. V lost 1 base, J lost 4 bases, and 14 bases lay in between. The CDR3, as DNA: TGTGCCAGCAGTTTATCCCCCAACACCCTGTACGAGCAGTACTTC. Amino acids: CASSLSPNTLYEQYF.

This clone was picked up a small number of times. The rearrangement links TRBV9 to TRBJ2-6, with D tentatively TRBD1 (6 bases). The V and J ends lost 4 bases and 2 bases respectively, with 25 bases between them. From germline, CDR1 is SGDLS and CDR2 YYNGEE. There are 20 residues in the CDR3. CDR3 DNA: TGTGCCAGCAGCACCCGTAGAGGGGGACCTGCCTGGACTGGGGCCAACGTCCTGACTTTC. It encodes CASSTRRGGPAWTGANVLTF. The whole variable domain, filled in from reference TRBV9 and TRBJ2-6, reads DSGVTQTPKHLITATGQRVTLRCSPRSGDLSVYWYQQSLDQGLQFLIQYYNGEERAKGNILERFSAQQFPDLHSELNLSSLELGDSALYFCASSTRRGGPAWTGANVLTFGAGSRLTVL.

This clone was observed a handful of times. The chain employs TRBV7-8 and TRBJ2-3, with D unclear. The V end lost 4 bases, the J end lost 1 base, and 9 bases lay between the germline ends. There are 14 residues in the CDR3. CDR1 and CDR2 from the germline V gene are SGHVS and FQNEAQ. For the CDR3, the DNA is TGTGCCAGCAGCTCCCTACTGGGCACAGATACGCAGTATTTT. Protein: CASSSLLGTDTQYF.

This clone was counted between two and nine times. CDR3 DNA sequence: TGTGCCAGCAGAAGACAGGGGAAAGAGAACACTGAAGCTTTCTTT. This translates into CASRRQGKENTEAFF. The chain employs TRBV6-6 and TRBJ1-1; 8 nucleotides match TRBD1. V gave up 6 bases and J gave up 1 base; unmatched junction bases: 7. CDR1 and CDR2 (germline): MNHNY, SVGAGI (reference sequence). The CDR3 contains 15 residues.

On this clone itself: This likely comes from a read error, as the CDR3 has no conserved phenylalanine or tryptophan at its end. Because the CDR3's place on the DNA is in doubt, the DNA is left out and the CDR3 is given as listed by TCRdb. The gene calls are TRBV29-1 and TRBJ1-5; the DNA was not used to check the table's D call, TRBD1. Both ends counted, the CDR3 spans 13 residues. In germline, CDR1 is SQVTM, CDR2 ANQGSEA. The CDR3 sequence is CSARDNFNQPKHL.

This clone was observed a handful of times. This chain links TRBV4-3 with TRBJ2-6, with 8 positions matching TRBD2. CDR1 and CDR2 from the germline V gene are LGHNA and YSLEER. The CDR3 contains 18 residues. V shed 5 bases and J 1 base; nucleotides not matched to a gene: 10. The CDR3 DNA is TGCGCCAGCAGCAGTACCGTAGCGGGGAGATCTGGGGCCAACGTCCTGACTTTC. As protein: CASSSTVAGRSGANVLTF.

This clone was detected only a few times. The chain carries TRBV28 and TRBJ2-2; D unclear. Looked up from germline, CDR1 is MDHEN and CDR2 is SYDVKM. The CDR3 runs to 13 residues. V was clipped by 3 bases and J by 7 bases, with 9 bases between them. CDR3 residues: CASSFTGIGELFF. The CDR3 nucleotides read TGTGCCAGCAGTTTTACTGGTATCGGGGAGCTGTTTTTT.

The CDR3 loop reads CASSLGVANYGYTF. DNA of the CDR3: TGTGCCAGCAGCTTGGGAGTAGCTAACTATGGCTACACCTTC. J is TRBJ1-2 and V is TRBV5-4; no clear D. Trimming removed 0 bases at V and 0 bases at J, with 6 bases between. In germline, CDR1 is SGHNT, CDR2 YYREEE (reference sequence). CDR3 size: 14 residues.

This clone was observed a few times. This chain uses TRBV4-3 with TRBJ1-1, with TRBD1 identical over 9 bases. V shed 3 bases and J 5 bases; nucleotides not matched to a gene: 7. Looked up from germline, CDR1 is LGHNA and CDR2 is YSLEER. This CDR3 spans 15 amino acids. The CDR3 sequence: CASSQADRGETEAFF. The CDR3 region has the DNA TGCGCCAGCAGCCAGGCTGACAGGGGGGAGACTGAAGCTTTCTTT.

This clone has only a few counts. V gene TRBV5-4 combines with J gene TRBJ2-7, with TRBD2 identical over 7 bases. V shed 1 base and J 4 bases; nucleotides not matched to a gene: 11. This CDR3 has 16 amino acids. Germline CDR1 reads SGHNT; CDR2 reads YYREEE (reference sequence). CDR3 amino acids: CASSLINRGEWYEQYF. CDR3 bases: TGTGCCAGCAGCTTGATTAATCGGGGGGAGTGGTACGAGCAGTACTTC. The full variable domain, its missing parts supplied by reference TRBV5-4 and TRBJ2-7, is ETGVTQSPTHLIKTRGQQVTLRCSSQSGHNTVSWYQQALGQGPQFIFQYYREEENGRGNFPPRFSGLQFPNYSSELNVNALELDDSALYLCASSLINRGEWYEQYFGPGTRLTVT.

This clone was observed a few times. This chain links TRBV27 with TRBJ2-5, with D unclear. V shed 8 bases and J shed 7 bases, with 11 bases lying between them. Germline loops: CDR1 MNHEY, CDR2 SMNVEV (reference sequence). The CDR3 loop spans 11 amino acids. The CDR3 region is CASRLGATQYF. The CDR3 DNA reads TGTGCCAGCCGCCTCGGAGCGACCCAGTACTTC.

The chain has TRBV7-2 and TRBJ2-7; TRBD2 aligns across 11 bases. After removal of 7 bases from V and 5 bases from J, the junction contained 13 bases not matched to a gene. CDR3 length equals 16 residues. The germline V gene has CDR1 SGHTA and CDR2 FQGNSA. The CDR3 loop is CASTSRFSGRANEQYF. CDR3 DNA: TGTGCCAGCACCAGTAGATTTAGCGGGAGGGCAAACGAGCAGTACTTC.

The CDR3 DNA sequence: TGTGCCACCAGCAGAGATGGACTAGCGTCCACCGGGGAGCTGTTTTTT. Amino acids: CATSRDGLASTGELFF. The V gene is TRBV15, the J gene TRBJ2-2, with 9 positions matching TRBD2. This CDR3 is 16 amino acids long. With 0 bases clipped from V and 4 bases from J, the junction kept 3 bases outside the gene matches. From germline, CDR1 is LNHNV and CDR2 YYDKDF (reference sequence).

The chain carries TRBV29-1 and TRBJ2-1, with 8 bases identical to TRBD1. Unmatched junction bases numbered 7, after V lost 3 bases and J lost 6 bases. CDR3 length: 14 residues. Per the germline V gene, CDR1 is SQVTM and CDR2 is ANQGSEA. The CDR3 here is CSVDETGETNEQFF. The CDR3 DNA follows: TGCAGCGTTGACGAGACAGGGGAAACCAATGAGCAGTTCTTC.

This clone was detected only a few times. This sequence joins TRBV27 and TRBJ2-1; maybe TRBD2 (5 bases). This CDR3 is 16 amino acids long. Trimming pared 3 bases from V and 0 bases from J, leaving 12 bases between. Per germline, CDR1 MNHEY and CDR2 SMNVEV (reference sequence). The CDR3 reads CASSLGPGSSYNEQFF. As DNA, the CDR3 is TGTGCCAGCAGTTTGGGTCCGGGGAGCTCCTACAATGAGCAGTTCTTC.

The gene calls are TRBV14 and TRBJ2-7, with D possibly being TRBD1 (5 bases). The CDR3 totals 12 residues. The V end was cut by 0 bases, the J end by 12 bases, with 12 bases between. CDR1 is SGHDN, CDR2 FVKESK, per germline. The CDR3 region is CASSQDENRPYF. The CDR3 coding sequence is TGTGCCAGCAGCCAAGATGAGAACAGGCCGTACTTC.

This clone was counted a few times. The genes are TRBV9 and TRBJ2-5; TRBD2 might be the D (5 bases). CDR1 and CDR2 from the germline V gene are SGDLS and YYNGEE. V dropped 0 bases and J dropped 7 bases, with 13 bases sitting between them. The CDR3 is 14 residues long. CDR3 loop: CASSVERGVGTQYF. The CDR3 nucleotides are TGTGCCAGCAGCGTAGAACGGGGTGTGGGGACCCAGTACTTC.

The chain is built from TRBV5-1 and TRBJ2-2; 10 bases are a match to TRBD2. The germline CDR1 and CDR2 sequences are SGHRS and YFSETQ. The V segment lost 6 bases and the J segment 5 bases; nucleotides outside the gene matches: 10. The CDR3 totals 16 residues. CDR3 nucleotide sequence: TGCGCCAGCATCCCGGGACTAGCGCCCCGGACCGGGGAGCTGTTTTTT. Translated: CASIPGLAPRTGELFF.

V usage is TRBV9 and J usage is TRBJ2-2, with TRBD1 identical over 8 bases. Germline values: CDR1 SGDLS, CDR2 YYNGEE. V was pared by 3 bases and J by 5 bases, with 9 bases of the junction left unmatched. The length of the CDR3 is 16 residues. The CDR3: CASSGRTGMATGELFF. CDR3 bases: TGTGCCAGCAGCGGTCGGACAGGGATGGCGACCGGGGAGCTGTTTTTT.